The 7 T cell receptor beta chains given below trace back to one sample, sequenced in a study of T cell changes during pregnancy in multiple sclerosis. Measured with immunoSEQ multiplex PCR; TCRdb has only the in-frame clones, and not every one. The table includes some 30,000 clones, almost 90% detected once. The sequences come from CD4+ T cells from peripheral blood mononuclear cells, collected in the third trimester of pregnancy. The receptors come from a female donor in good health, enrolled as a control in a pregnancy study.

V gene TRBV27 combines with J gene TRBJ1-4, with D possibly TRBD1 on 6 matching bases. Germline CDR1 MNHEY, CDR2 SMNVEV (reference sequence). Trimming took off 6 bases at V and 4 bases at J, with 15 bases between the two ends. CDR3 length: 15 amino acids. CDR3 protein: CASSSYGTFNEKLFF. In nucleotides, the CDR3 is TGTGCCAGCAGCTCCTACGGGACATTTAATGAAAAACTGTTTTTT.

The chain recombines TRBV27 with TRBJ1-3; 9 bases align to TRBD1. Germline loops: CDR1 MNHEY, CDR2 SMNVEV (reference sequence). The CDR3 length is 16 residues. V shed 5 bases, J shed 2 bases, and the junction held 7 bases outside the gene matches. The CDR3 loop reads CASSPGTGPTGNTIYF. The CDR3 nucleotides are TGTGCCAGCAGTCCCGGGACAGGGCCCACTGGAAACACCATATATTTT.

This rearrangement joins TRBV5-4 to TRBJ2-7; 9 bases fit TRBD2. The germline V gene encodes CDR1 SGHNT and CDR2 YYREEE (reference sequence). The CDR3 length is 15 residues. The ends lost 7 bases at V and 1 base at J; junction bases unmatched: 9. CDR3 in amino acids: CASSPGLATSYEQYF. The DNA for the CDR3 is TGTGCCAGCTCACCGGGACTAGCAACGTCCTACGAGCAGTACTTC. Looking up the rest from reference TRBV5-4 and TRBJ2-7 gives the full variable domain: ETGVTQSPTHLIKTRGQQVTLRCSSQSGHNTVSWYQQALGQGPQFIFQYYREEENGRGNFPPRFSGLQFPNYSSELNVNALELDDSALYLCASSPGLATSYEQYFGPGTRLTVT.

The chain carries TRBV6-6 and TRBJ1-1, with 10 bases identical to TRBD1. The CDR3 length is 14 residues. CDR1 and CDR2 from the germline V gene are MNHNY and SVGAGI (reference sequence). V was pared by 7 bases and J by 1 base, with 3 bases of the junction left unmatched. The CDR3, as DNA: TGTGCCAGCACCAGGGACAGGGGGAACACTGAAGCTTTCTTT. The encoded protein is CASTRDRGNTEAFF.

The rearrangement uses TRBV10-2 and TRBJ1-1; a possible D gene is TRBD1 (5 bases). The V gene lost 7 bases and the J gene lost 8 bases, with 17 bases spanning the gap. Per the germline V gene, CDR1 is WSHSY and CDR2 is SAAADI. This CDR3 region has 13 residues. The CDR3 sequence: CASTLGRQTEAFF. The CDR3 DNA reads as TGCGCCAGCACCTTGGGAAGACAGACCGAAGCTTTCTTT.

V and J are TRBV9 and TRBJ2-3, with D unresolved. The CDR3 runs 13 residues. V was shortened by 0 bases and J by 2 bases, with 4 bases between the two germline ends. Germline V gene data show CDR1 as SGDLS and CDR2 as YYNGEE. CDR3 nucleotide sequence: TGTGCCAGCAGCGTAGTCTTCACAGATACGCAGTATTTT. It translates to CASSVVFTDTQYF.

The chain carries TRBV5-1 and TRBJ2-1, with TRBD2 matching 11 bases. Germline V CDR1 and CDR2: SGHRS, YFSETQ. The CDR3 totals 17 residues. V shed 3 bases, J shed 0 bases, and the junction held 5 bases outside the gene matches. CDR3: CASSSPTSGVSYNEQFF. CDR3 DNA sequence: TGCGCCAGCAGCTCACCGACTAGCGGGGTCTCCTACAATGAGCAGTTCTTC.